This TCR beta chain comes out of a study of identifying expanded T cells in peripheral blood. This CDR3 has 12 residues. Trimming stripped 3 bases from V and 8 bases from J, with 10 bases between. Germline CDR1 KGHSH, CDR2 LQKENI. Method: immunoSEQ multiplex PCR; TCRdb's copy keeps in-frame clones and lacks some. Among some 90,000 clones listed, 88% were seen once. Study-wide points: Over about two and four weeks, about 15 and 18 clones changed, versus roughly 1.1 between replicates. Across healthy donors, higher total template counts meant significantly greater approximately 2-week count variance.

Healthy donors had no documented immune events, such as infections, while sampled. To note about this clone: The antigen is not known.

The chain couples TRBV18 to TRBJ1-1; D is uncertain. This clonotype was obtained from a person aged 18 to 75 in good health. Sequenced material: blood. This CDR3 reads CASSPRVEEAFF. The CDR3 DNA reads TGTGCCAGCTCACCGCGGGTGGAGGAAGCTTTCTTT.